This is a list of T cell receptor beta chains from one sample in a study of blood T cell repertoires in COVID-19. Data came from immunoSEQ multiplex PCR; TCRdb stores just in-frame clones and leaves some out. The table records roughly 180,000 clones, roughly 80% of them present only once. The material sequenced was PBMCs or T cells enriched from blood (not recorded which). The receptors come from a woman aged 35 to 49 with acute COVID-19. Each CDR3 is given with its conserved first and last residue. The D gene is left open where the match is weak. Only some rows state a clone size, as once, few, many or a class for expanded clones.

>TRBJ1-2|TRBV18|-|TRBD1
TGTGCCAGCTCTTTTACCGGGACAGGGGGCCGGGACTATGGCTACACCTTC
CASSFTGTGGRDYGYTF
>TRBJ1-6|TRBV12-5|-|-
TGTGCTAGTGGTTTGGGGACTGATAATTCACCCCTCCACTTT
CASGLGTDNSPLHF
>TRBJ2-5|TRBV10-1|-|-
TGCGCCAGCAGTGAGTCGAGGGGAGGACAAGAGACCCAGTACTTC
CASSESRGGQETQYF
>TRBJ2-1|TRBV12-5|once|-
TGTGCTAGTGGTTTGGTTCTAGGGGGTGAGCAGTTCTTC
CASGLVLGGEQFF
>TRBJ2-3|TRBV23-1|-|-
TGCGCCAGCAGTCGGGCCCCCACAGATACGCAGTATTTT
CASSRAPTDTQYF
>TRBJ2-6|TRBV3-1/TRBV3-2|-|-
TGTGCCAGCAGCCAACCGGGGGATGGGGCCAACGTCCTGACTTTC
CASSQPGDGANVLTF
>TRBJ2-1|TRBV7-2|-|TRBD2
TGTGCCAGCAGCTTGTCTAGCGGGAGTATGGATGAGCAGTTCTTC
CASSLSSGSMDEQFF
>TRBJ2-7|TRBV3-1/TRBV3-2|-|-
TGTGCCAGTTCGACTGGGCCGACTAAGCAGTACTTC
CASSTGPTKQYF
>TRBJ2-7|TRBV30|-|-
TGTGCCTGGAGTGTACACGGGGGCTACGAGCAGTACTTC
CAWSVHGGYEQYF
>TRBJ1-1|TRBV29-1|-|-
TGCAGCGTTGAAGTTCAGGCCTTGGCTTTCTTT
CSVEVQALAFF
>TRBJ2-5|TRBV13|-|TRBD2
TGTGCCAGCAGCAGACGGGAAGGGGGACTAGCGGGAGAGACCCAGTACTTC
CASSRREGGLAGETQYF
>TRBJ1-1|TRBV5-4|-|TRBD1
TGTGCCAGCAGCTCGCGACAGGGGGCTAGCACTGAAGCTTTCTTT
CASSSRQGASTEAFF
>TRBJ1-4|TRBV18|-|-
TGTGCCAGCTCGCGGGACGGCGGATTGAGGGAAAAACTGTTTTTT
CASSRDGGLREKLFF
>TRBJ2-7|TRBV5-1|-|TRBD2
TGCGCCAGCAGTTGGAATGAGGGGCGGGAGGGCCCCTACGAGCAGTACTTC
CASSWNEGREGPYEQYF
>TRBJ2-2|TRBV4-2|-|-
TGTGCCAGCAGCCAAGAGACCCCAGGGTTTGGTGGCGGGGAGCTGTTTTTT
CASSQETPGFGGGELFF
>TRBJ1-4|TRBV19|-|-
TGTGCCAGTAGTACTGGGGGCGCCAATGAAAAACTGTTTTTT
CASSTGGANEKLFF
>TRBJ2-1|TRBV3-1/TRBV3-2|few|TRBD2
TGTGCCAGCAGCCCCGGTGGACTAGCGGGACGCAATGAGCAGTTCTTC
CASSPGGLAGRNEQFF
>TRBJ2-3|TRBV9|-|TRBD2
TGTGCCAGCAGCGTAGGACTAGCGGGTGATACGCAGTATTTT
CASSVGLAGDTQYF
>TRBJ2-7|TRBV3-1/TRBV3-2|-|TRBD2
TGTGCCAGCAGCCAACTGGGACTAGCGTCAGGGGAGCAGTACTTC
CASSQLGLASGEQYF
>TRBJ1-2|TRBV2|-|-
TGTGCCAGCAGTGAAGAGGGGCGGAATGGCTACACCTTC
CASSEEGRNGYTF
>TRBJ2-5|TRBV7-8|-|TRBD2
TGTGCCAGCAGCTTACAGGCGGGAGGGATAGGAGAGACCCAGTACTTC
CASSLQAGGIGETQYF
>TRBJ1-4|TRBV5-1|few|-
TGCGCCAGCAGCTCCAGTGCAACTAATGAAAAACTGTTTTTT
CASSSSATNEKLFF
>TRBJ1-1|TRBV7-9|-|-
TGTGCCAGCAGCTTCTCAGGGGAAACTGAAGCTTTCTTT
CASSFSGETEAFF
>TRBJ2-1|TRBV11-2|-|-
TGTGCCAGCAGCTTAGGGGCGTCCCCTAACCGGGAGCAGTTCTTC
CASSLGASPNREQFF
>TRBJ2-5|TRBV19|once|-
TGTGCCAGTAGTACCAGGGGGGCCCAAGAGACCCAGTACTTC
CASSTRGAQETQYF
>TRBJ2-1|TRBV7-9|-|TRBD2
TGTGCCAGCAGCTGGATGGCTAGCGGGAGTGACGAGCAGTTCTTC
CASSWMASGSDEQFF
>TRBJ1-1|TRBV5-1|-|TRBD1
TGCGCCAGCAGCTTCGAACAGGGGGTCTGGACTGAAGCTTTCTTT
CASSFEQGVWTEAFF
>TRBJ1-2|TRBV2|-|TRBD1
TGTGCCAGCAGTGAAGCGTTTCCCGGGACAGGGAATGGCTACACCTTC
CASSEAFPGTGNGYTF
>TRBJ1-3|TRBV19|-|TRBD1
TGTGCCAGTAGTACCACCTCGACAGGGGATTCTGGAAACACCATATATTTT
CASSTTSTGDSGNTIYF
>TRBJ1-5|TRBV19|-|-
TGTGCCAGTAGTATAGAGGGGGCAGGGGAGTGGAGGCGGCCCCAGCATTTT
CASSIEGAGEWRRPQHF
>TRBJ2-1|TRBV2|-|TRBD1
TGTGCCAGCAGAGGTTTAACAGGGGACTCCTACAATGAGCAGTTCTTC
CASRGLTGDSYNEQFF
>TRBJ2-6|TRBV2|-|TRBD1
TGTGCCAGCACTCGGGACAGAAGGAACTCTGGGGCCAACGTCCTGACTTTC
CASTRDRRNSGANVLTF
>TRBJ1-4|TRBV2|-|TRBD1
TGTGCCAGCAGTGGAGACAGGGTTAATGAAAAACTGTTTTTT
CASSGDRVNEKLFF
>TRBJ2-5|TRBV7-8|-|-
TGTGCCAGCAGCTTAGCGGCAGGGAAACAAGAGACCCAGTACTTC
CASSLAAGKQETQYF
>TRBJ2-1|TRBV15|-|TRBD2
TGTGCCACGAGGACTAGCGGGAGGTCTGAGCAGTTCTTC
CATRTSGRSEQFF
>TRBJ1-6|TRBV10-2|-|TRBD1
TGCGCCAGCAGTGGGGACAGGGCACTCCACTTT
CASSGDRALHF
>TRBJ1-2|TRBV6-5|-|-
TGTGCCAGCAGTTCTCCCGCGGATGCTAACTATGGCTACACCTTC
CASSSPADANYGYTF
>TRBJ1-2|TRBV21-1|-|-
TGTGCCAGCAGCAATTGCAGGGTAATAGGCTATGGCTACACCTTC
CASSNCRVIGYGYTF
>TRBJ1-2|TRBV11-3|few|TRBD1
TGTGCCAGCAGTTCCGGACAGGGAGTCTATGGCTACACCTTC
CASSSGQGVYGYTF
>TRBJ2-3|TRBV16|-|TRBD2
TGTGCCAGCAGCCCCCCAGCGGGGACAGATACGCAGTATTTT
CASSPPAGTDTQYF
>TRBJ1-4|TRBV5-6|-|TRBD1
TGTGCCAGCAGTGTCTCCGGGACAGGGGGTGAAAAACTGTTTTTT
CASSVSGTGGEKLFF
>TRBJ2-3|TRBV19|-|-
TGTGCCAGTAGGACCTGGGCAGGACGGGACACAGATACGCAGTATTTT
CASRTWAGRDTDTQYF
>TRBJ2-3|TRBV11-3|-|-
TGTGCCAGCAGCTTGGGGACATCGACTAGCACAGATACGCAGTATTTT
CASSLGTSTSTDTQYF
>TRBJ2-3|TRBV7-9|-|-
TGTGCCAGCAGCTTAAGGACAGATAGCACAGATACGCAGTATTTT
CASSLRTDSTDTQYF
>TRBJ2-3|TRBV4-2|once|TRBD2
TGTGCCAGCAGCCAACGACTAGCGGGAGACCCAGAAACCAGCACAGATACGCAGTATTTT
CASSQRLAGDPETSTDTQYF
>TRBJ1-1|TRBV19|-|TRBD1
TGTGCCAGTATGCGGGGACAGGGTCCCGAAGCTTTCTTT
CASMRGQGPEAFF
>TRBJ2-1|TRBV5-1|-|TRBD1
TGCGCCAGCAGCCCCGGGAGAACGGACAGGGGGGTAAGGAAGAGCACTGAGCAGTTCTTC
CASSPGRTDRGVRKSTEQFF
>TRBJ1-1|TRBV19|-|TRBD1
TGTGCCAGTAGCCGGGACAGGGGGCGAGCGAACACTGAAGCTTTCTTT
CASSRDRGRANTEAFF
>TRBJ2-2|TRBV5-5|-|TRBD2
TGTGCCAGCAGCTTGGCGGTAGCGGGGAGTACCGGGGAGCTGTTTTTT
CASSLAVAGSTGELFF
>TRBJ2-1|TRBV19|-|TRBD2
TGTGCCAGTAGGGGGACTAGCGGGAAGGGCGGGCAGTTCTTC
CASRGTSGKGGQFF